The sequence of this T cell receptor beta chain was determined in a study of blood T cells in healthy people across ages. V was trimmed by 6 bases and J by 4 bases, leaving 18 bases between them. Germline CDR1 and CDR2: MRHNA and SNTAGT. The CDR3 consists of 15 residues. A second PCR, run for roughly 7 to 11 cycles, used a sample-barcoded 5' primer plus a J-beta primer mix. TCRdb re-analysed the 5' RACE reads in MiXCR, keeping a single row per CDR3 protein. This table has roughly 730,000 distinct CDR3 sequences, more than 50% appearing once. This clonotype originated in a man aged 40-55 years in good health. The sample comprised blood. The chain carries TRBV6-4 and TRBJ1-2; D is unresolved. The CDR3 loop is CASRTGLWEFYGYTF. The CDR3 DNA follows: TGTGCCAGCAGGACCGGTCTATGGGAGTTCTATGGCTACACCTTC.